Detailed here is one TCR beta chain. Its antigen remains undetermined. Base qualities were left out, and no much larger clone turns up one base away. The collaborating institutions used their own protocols to collect whole blood in K2EDTA tubes. For TCRbeta analysis, collaborators shipped samples in one of three forms: frozen whole blood, isolated PBMCs, or DNA extracted from either of those sample types. TCRbeta CDR3 regions were amplified from genomic DNA by means of the immunoSEQ Assay, a bias-controlled multiplex PCR. The original pipeline was this. Nucleated cell counts per sample were estimated from amplification of reference gene primers within the assay. To quantify the absolute abundance of each unique TCRbeta CDR3 rearrangement, sequence reads were collapsed and filtered. For each sample, productive Simpson clonality was calculated as the square root of Simpson's diversity index across productive rearrangements. TCRdb mirrors the immuneACCESS table, restricted to in-frame sequences. Some clones are absent from its copies; in checked studies, under half trace to an unresolved V gene, and the reason for the others is unknown. V and J calls and clone size are given by that table; D and trimming were obtained from the DNA. The sample contains approximately 260,000 clones, roughly 85% of them found a single time. The top ten clones comprise approximately 11% of the sample.

These data originate in a study of blood T cell repertoires in COVID-19 (dated by TCRdb to 2019 to 2021). Describing the broader study: Collaborator samples came from the United States, Italy and Spain and covered acute and convalescent phases of COVID-19. The material from the prospective study consisted of cDNA or gDNA derived from T cells, B-cell-depleted T cells, or PBMCs. Subjects who had been exposed to COVID-19, were actively infected with it, or had recovered from it provided the deeply sampled blood TCRbeta repertoires that made up the dataset. The repertoires were released in a freely available public database meant as a resource for research on the immune response to SARS-CoV-2. The samples were drawn from two sources: the first 160 participants of the ongoing ImmuneRACE study, and over 950 subjects contributed by 6 global collaborators. Nearly every sample came with metadata listing a de-identified subject ID, COVID-19 status, age in years and sex. HLA class I and class II types, where available, came from metadata supplied by the sample provider rather than from assay-based typing.

Measured from the cysteine to the phenylalanine, the CDR3 is 17 residues long. Here the CDR3 DNA is all that survives: 51 bases in frame from base 1. The germline V and J ends show losses of 1 base and 2 bases respectively, and no gene match explains 10 bases of the junction. As encoded in the germline V gene, CDR1 is SGHAT while CDR2 is FQNNGV. Study-level results and caveats: Clinical and demographic metadata were provided uncurated, with the amount varying by source and participant.

The specimen was peripheral blood. The chain employs TRBV11-2 and TRBJ2-7, and 8 junctional nucleotides match TRBD1. The TCR comes from an older woman with acute or convalescent COVID-19. The CDR3 protein is CASSLVSGWTGPYEQYF. The bases are TGTGCCAGCAGCTTAGTTTCCGGCTGGACAGGGCCCTACGAGCAGTACTTC.